These T cell receptor beta chains were read from a single sample in a study of regulatory T cells in long-lasting Graves disease. In TCRdb, the multiplex PCR reads were re-called with MiXCR into one record per CDR3 protein. The sample lists about 470,000 distinct CDR3 sequences, roughly a fifth occurring once. The input for sequencing was peripheral blood mononuclear cells (PBMCs), taken when the disease was refractory, from a patient treated with antithyroid drugs. These receptors came from a female donor with Graves disease. Both conserved end residues are part of each CDR3. Each record gives: V gene, D gene, J gene, clone size, CDR3 protein, CDR3 DNA. The D gene is left open where the match is weak. Clone size is shown for a subset of rows, as once, few, many or a class of expanded clone.

TRBV28	TRBD2	TRBJ2-7	-	CASSPQRGGIYEQYF	TGTGCCAGCAGCCCCCAGCGGGGGGGCATCTACGAGCAGTACTTC
TRBV29-1	TRBD1	TRBJ1-1	few	CSARPGGGTEAFF	TGCAGCGCCCGGCCAGGGGGCGGAACTGAAGCTTTCTTT
TRBV20-1	-	TRBJ2-7	few	CSARDRGPTGMSSYEQYF	TGCAGTGCTAGAGATCGCGGCCCTACAGGCATGAGCTCCTACGAGCAGTACTTC
TRBV5-6	TRBD1	TRBJ2-1	-	CASSPVAGTAWTEQFF	TGTGCCAGCAGCCCCGTCGCCGGGACAGCGTGGACTGAGCAGTTCTTC
TRBV18	-	TRBJ1-2	-	CASSSYSANYGYTF	TGTGCCAGCTCATCGTACAGCGCTAACTATGGCTACACCTTC
TRBV5-6	TRBD1	TRBJ1-2	-	CASSLDGTGADYGYTF	TGTGCCAGCAGCTTGGACGGGACAGGGGCCGACTATGGCTACACCTTC
TRBV20-1	-	TRBJ2-7	many	CSARATAYEQYF	TGCAGTGCTAGGGCAACAGCCTACGAGCAGTACTTC
TRBV20-1	-	TRBJ1-1	-	CSALGLSYTEAFF	TGCAGTGCTCTGGGTCTGAGTTACACTGAAGCTTTCTTT
TRBV3-1	-	TRBJ2-4	-	CASSQVGSKKGCTF	TGTGCCAGCAGCCAAGTCGGATCAAAGAAGGGCTGCACCTTC
TRBV19	TRBD1	TRBJ2-7	-	CASSKTGGEGYEQYF	TGTGCCAGTAGCAAGACAGGGGGCGAAGGCTACGAGCAGTACTTC
TRBV10-3	-	TRBJ1-2	-	CAMHSEGSDGYTF	TGTGCCATGCACTCTGAGGGGTCTGATGGCTACACCTTC
TRBV7-2	TRBD2	TRBJ2-7	many	CASSLVASGSHGYEQYF	TGTGCCAGCAGCTTAGTCGCTAGCGGGAGTCATGGTTACGAGCAGTACTTC
TRBV19	-	TRBJ1-1	-	CASSTPSNTEAFF	TGTGCCAGTAGTACCCCCAGTAACACTGAAGCTTTCTTT
TRBV5-1	-	TRBJ1-2	many	CASSEQGNYGYTF	TGTGCCAGCAGTGAACAGGGAAACTATGGCTACACCTTC
TRBV18	-	TRBJ1-1	-	CASSPPTVSNTEAFF	TGTGCCAGCTCACCACCGACGGTTTCGAACACTGAAGCTTTCTTT
TRBV29-1	-	TRBJ2-5	many	CSVFVLSNQETQYF	TGCAGCGTTTTCGTCCTCTCTAATCAAGAGACCCAGTACTTC
TRBV7-9	-	TRBJ1-2	-	CASSPLSPGGYTF	TGTGCCAGCAGCCCCTTAAGTCCAGGAGGCTACACCTTC
TRBV5-1	-	TRBJ1-2	many	CASSLVPEANYGYTF	TGCGCCAGCAGCTTGGTGCCAGAAGCTAACTATGGCTACACCTTC
TRBV30	-	TRBJ2-4	-	CAWMAKNIQYF	TGTGCCTGGATGGCCAAAAACATTCAGTACTTC
TRBV19	-	TRBJ1-5	many	CASSIGWSWNQPQHF	TGTGCCAGTAGTATCGGTTGGAGCTGGAATCAGCCCCAGCATTTT
TRBV20-1	-	TRBJ2-7	-	CSAPDSTYEQYF	TGCAGTGCTCCAGACAGCACCTACGAGCAGTACTTC
TRBV29-1	TRBD1	TRBJ2-6	-	CSAAGTGSSSGANVLTF	TGCAGCGCCGCTGGGACAGGTTCGAGCTCTGGGGCCAACGTCCTGACTTTC
TRBV6-1	-	TRBJ1-1	few	CASNPLGRGTAEAFF	TGTGCCAGCAACCCTTTAGGACGAGGAACGGCTGAAGCTTTCTTT
TRBV28	TRBD1	TRBJ1-2	-	CASSLVDRALYGYTF	TGTGCCAGCAGTTTAGTCGACAGGGCGCTCTATGGCTACACCTTC
TRBV3-1	-	TRBJ1-2	many	CASSQRPGSVSGYTF	TGTGCCAGCAGCCAACGTCCAGGGTCTGTCTCCGGCTACACCTTC
TRBV20-1	-	TRBJ1-2	-	CSARDGSAANYGYTF	TGCAGTGCTAGAGATGGTTCAGCCGCTAACTATGGCTACACCTTC
TRBV19	TRBD1	TRBJ2-5	few	CASSAGQGRQGKETQYF	TGTGCCAGTAGTGCCGGACAGGGGAGGCAGGGCAAAGAGACCCAGTACTTC
TRBV11-3	-	TRBJ2-7	many	CASSPHPEGKQYF	TGTGCCAGCAGCCCACATCCGGAAGGAAAGCAGTACTTC
TRBV6-1	-	TRBJ1-2	many	CASSLTRVDGCTF	TGTGCCAGCAGTCTCACCCGGGTGGATGGCTGCACCTTC
TRBV10-3	TRBD2	TRBJ2-5	many	CAISELAGGEETQYF	TGTGCCATCAGTGAGTTAGCGGGGGGTGAAGAGACCCAGTACTTC
TRBV5-6	-	TRBJ1-1	few	CASSLGDGVTEAFF	TGTGCCAGCAGCTTGGGAGATGGAGTCACTGAAGCTTTCTTT
TRBV28	-	TRBJ1-3	once	CASSLYRDPSGDTIYF	TGTGCCAGCAGTTTATATAGGGACCCCTCTGGAGACACCATATATTTT
TRBV12-3/TRBV12-4	TRBD1	TRBJ1-4	-	CASTDRGWEKLFF	TGTGCCAGCACCGACAGGGGTTGGGAAAAACTGTTTTTT
TRBV10-3	TRBD1	TRBJ1-1	-	CAIGPSGGNTEAFF	TGTGCCATCGGTCCCTCAGGGGGGAACACTGAAGCTTTCTTT
TRBV6-1	-	TRBJ1-6	-	CASAGGGDSPLHF	TGTGCCAGCGCCGGCGGAGGGGACTCACCCCTCCACTTT
TRBV7-9	-	TRBJ1-1	-	CASSLVEDMNTEAFF	TGTGCCAGCAGCTTAGTTGAAGATATGAACACTGAAGCTTTCTTT
TRBV5-6	TRBD2	TRBJ2-5	many	CASSLAAGTSGRETQYF	TGTGCCAGCAGCTTGGCCGCGGGGACTAGCGGGAGGGAGACCCAGTACTTC
TRBV24-1	TRBD1	TRBJ2-2	-	CATSRRTGDTGELFF	TGTGCCACCAGCCGGCGGACAGGAGACACCGGGGAGCTGTTTTTT
TRBV7-2	-	TRBJ1-4	few	CASSLTPAATNEKLFF	TGTGCCAGCAGCTTAACCCCGGCCGCAACTAATGAAAAACTGTTTTTT
TRBV7-9	-	TRBJ1-5	few	CASSLETDSNQPQHF	TGTGCCAGCAGCTTAGAGACGGATAGCAATCAGCCCCAGCATTTT
TRBV7-2	TRBD2	TRBJ2-3	-	CASSLVGGGSSDTQYF	TGTGCCAGCAGCTTAGTTGGGGGGGGATCGAGCGATACGCAGTATTTT